This record covers a single TCR beta chain. What antigen it recognizes has not been identified. Within one base of it there is no much larger clone, and no base qualities were kept. The source of the sample is a study of response to subunit inactivated influenza vaccine listed by TCRdb under 2018. Regarding the complete study: The study used deep quantitative T cell receptor repertoire profiling to track responses to a trivalent subunit inactivated influenza vaccine. What the research found in general, with its limitations: It was suggested by the authors that each seasonal influenza vaccination may recruit only a limited number of new T cells.

V is pruned by 5 bases and J by 5 bases, leaving 5 bases of the junction without a gene match. From the germline V gene (reference sequence), CDR1 is SEHNR and CDR2 is FQNEAQ. Including cysteine and phenylalanine, the CDR3 has 13 amino acids. Of all the DNA, just the CDR3 is kept, 39 bases in frame from base 1. Libraries came from RT-PCR. The sequencing machine was an Illumina HiSeq 2500. TCRdb redid the processing of the public reads, applying fastp at Q25 and MiXCR, and retained in-frame beta chains. CDR3 protein sequences are deduplicated, and each keeps its most common genes and DNA. The sample table records approximately 200,000 distinct CDR3 sequences; roughly 14% of these occur just once. The top ten hold approximately 24% of the sample.

This specimen was CD8+ T cells sorted from PBMCs, taken more than 4 days after vaccination. The chain joins TRBV7-9 to TRBJ1-1, with TRBD1 identical over 7 junction bases. This clonotype was sampled from a man in his fifties who received an inactivated influenza vaccine. Donor details come from another sample of the same person, matched by shared clones. At the DNA level, the sequence is TGTGCCAGCAGCCTCCGGGACAGAACTGAAGCTTTCTTT. Its protein product is CASSLRDRTEAFF.